These T cell receptor beta chains were read from a single sample in a study of T cell responses to AZD1222 COVID-19 vaccine. This table comes from immunoSEQ multiplex PCR, and its TCRdb copy is limited to in-frame clones, with some not included. The sample has roughly 70,000 clones, 85% seen once. The material sequenced was peripheral blood, taken on day 0 of AZD1222 vaccination. All receptors come from an adult in good health. CDR3s include the opening cysteine and the closing phenylalanine or tryptophan. D genes are given only for firm matches. The listing skips clone size in some rows; elsewhere it reads once, few, many or a size class.

j_gene: TRBJ1-1
v_gene: TRBV4-1
d_gene: .
abundance: few
CDR3nt: TGCGCCAGCAGCCAGGGGTCTGAAGCTTTCTTT
CDR3aa: CASSQGSEAFF

j_gene: TRBJ2-4
v_gene: TRBV19
d_gene: .
abundance: .
CDR3nt: TGTGCCAGTAGTATATCGGACTTTGGAGCCAAAAACATTCAGTACTTC
CDR3aa: CASSISDFGAKNIQYF

j_gene: TRBJ1-1
v_gene: TRBV5-4
d_gene: .
abundance: .
CDR3nt: TGTGCCAGCAGCTTGGCAGCAAACACTGAAGCTTTCTTT
CDR3aa: CASSLAANTEAFF

j_gene: TRBJ1-6
v_gene: TRBV28
d_gene: .
abundance: .
CDR3nt: TGTGCCAGCAGTTTAAGGTTGGGGGGGAATTCACCCCTCCACTTT
CDR3aa: CASSLRLGGNSPLHF

j_gene: TRBJ1-2
v_gene: TRBV29-1
d_gene: TRBD1
abundance: .
CDR3nt: TGCAGCGTCCTGGGACAGGTCGGCGGCTACACCTTC
CDR3aa: CSVLGQVGGYTF

j_gene: TRBJ2-1
v_gene: TRBV2
d_gene: .
abundance: once
CDR3nt: TGTGCCAGCAGCCGGGACTCTTCCTACAATGAGCAGTTCTTC
CDR3aa: CASSRDSSYNEQFF

j_gene: TRBJ2-7
v_gene: TRBV18
d_gene: TRBD2
abundance: .
CDR3nt: TGTGCCAGCTCAGGATCGGGGGGGTCCTACGAGCAGTACTTC
CDR3aa: CASSGSGGSYEQYF

j_gene: TRBJ2-7
v_gene: TRBV2
d_gene: .
abundance: .
CDR3nt: TGTGCCGGGTTCGGAGGCACCTACGAGCAGTACTTC
CDR3aa: CAGFGGTYEQYF

j_gene: TRBJ1-2
v_gene: TRBV12-3/TRBV12-4
d_gene: .
abundance: .
CDR3nt: TGTGCCAGCAGACCCGGGGGGGGCGGCTACACCTTC
CDR3aa: CASRPGGGGYTF

j_gene: TRBJ2-7
v_gene: TRBV9
d_gene: TRBD2
abundance: .
CDR3nt: TGTGCCAGCAGCGTGGGACTAGCGGGAGCGTACGAGCAGTACTTC
CDR3aa: CASSVGLAGAYEQYF

j_gene: TRBJ1-1
v_gene: TRBV5-1
d_gene: TRBD1
abundance: .
CDR3nt: TGCGCCAGCAGCTTGACCCCAGGGGGCGTCACTGAAGCTTTCTTT
CDR3aa: CASSLTPGGVTEAFF

j_gene: TRBJ2-3
v_gene: TRBV29-1
d_gene: TRBD1
abundance: .
CDR3nt: TGCAGCTCCAGACAGGGGGATACGCAGTATTTT
CDR3aa: CSSRQGDTQYF

j_gene: TRBJ2-1
v_gene: TRBV27
d_gene: .
abundance: few
CDR3nt: TGTGCCAGCGGAGACATCCTACACAATGAGCAGTTCTTC
CDR3aa: CASGDILHNEQFF

j_gene: TRBJ2-1
v_gene: TRBV12-3/TRBV12-4
d_gene: .
abundance: .
CDR3nt: TGTGCCAGCAGTCTACCGGGGTGGGATGAGCAGTTCTTC
CDR3aa: CASSLPGWDEQFF

j_gene: TRBJ1-6
v_gene: TRBV4-1
d_gene: .
abundance: .
CDR3nt: TGCGCCAGCAGCCAAGTCCCATGGTCACCCCTCCACTTT
CDR3aa: CASSQVPWSPLHF

j_gene: TRBJ1-1
v_gene: TRBV9
d_gene: .
abundance: .
CDR3nt: TGTGCCAGCAGCGCCGGGAGGGTGAACACTGAAGCTTTCTTT
CDR3aa: CASSAGRVNTEAFF

j_gene: TRBJ2-2
v_gene: TRBV7-3
d_gene: TRBD2
abundance: .
CDR3nt: TGTGCCAGCAGCATCCCGGGCCCGGGGGGCACCGGGGAGCTGTTTTTT
CDR3aa: CASSIPGPGGTGELFF

j_gene: TRBJ1-1
v_gene: TRBV28
d_gene: .
abundance: .
CDR3nt: TGTGCCAGCAGTTTGGACCCCGTGAAAGCTTTCTTT
CDR3aa: CASSLDPVKAFF

j_gene: TRBJ1-4
v_gene: TRBV6-6
d_gene: .
abundance: .
CDR3nt: TGTGCCAGCAGCCCAGGGTACAATGAAAAACTGTTTTTT
CDR3aa: CASSPGYNEKLFF

j_gene: TRBJ1-4
v_gene: TRBV7-9
d_gene: .
abundance: once
CDR3nt: TGTGCCAGCAGCTTAGGGGGGATTAATGAAAAACTGTTTTTT
CDR3aa: CASSLGGINEKLFF

j_gene: TRBJ2-2
v_gene: TRBV7-6
d_gene: TRBD2
abundance: .
CDR3nt: TGTGCCAGCAGCTCCGGAGGACTAGCGGGGGGGTACGGGGAGCTGTTTTTT
CDR3aa: CASSSGGLAGGYGELFF

j_gene: TRBJ2-4
v_gene: TRBV1
d_gene: .
abundance: .
CDR3nt: TGCACCAGCAGCCCCCGCCCCGAGGCAGGGGGCGAAGAGACGGCCAAAAACATTCAGTACTTC
CDR3aa: CTSSPRPEAGGEETAKNIQYF